The rows below give T cell receptor beta chains drawn from one sample of a study of shared clonotypes between healthy human individuals. TCRdb's table, derived via immunoSEQ multiplex PCR, lists solely in-frame clones and lacks some. The sample contains around 340,000 clones, less than 75% of which appear only once. Sequenced input: memory CD4+ T cells sorted from blood. The receptors originated from a young man in good health. CDR3s include the opening cysteine and the closing phenylalanine or tryptophan. D genes are given only for firm matches. Clone size is given for some rows only: seen once, a few or many times, or a class if the clone is expanded.

>TRBD2|TRBV5-4|-|TRBJ2-1
TGTGCCAGCAGCCTAGCTAGCGGGCGAAATGAGCAGTTCTTC
CASSLASGRNEQFF
>TRBD1|TRBV4-3|-|TRBJ2-1
TGCGCCAGCAGCCAAGGGTTCCGGGACAGGGTAATCAATGAGCAGTTCTTC
CASSQGFRDRVINEQFF
>-|TRBV2|-|TRBJ2-2
TGTGCCAGCAAAGAGGGCCTCTGGGACACCGGGGAGCTGTTTTTT
CASKEGLWDTGELFF
>TRBD2|TRBV18|few|TRBJ2-1
TGTGCCAGCCGTCCCGGGACTAGCGTACCCTCAAGCTCCTACAATGAGCAGTTCTTC
CASRPGTSVPSSSYNEQFF
>-|TRBV7-2|-|TRBJ2-1
TGTGCCAGCAGCCCAGGAGGGGCAGCTGCGTACAATGAGCAGTTCTTC
CASSPGGAAAYNEQFF
>TRBD1|TRBV4-1|-|TRBJ1-2
TGCGCCAGCAGCCAAGCCCCCGGACAGGGGACCAGCAAAAACTTC
CASSQAPGQGTSKNF
>-|TRBV7-3|-|TRBJ2-1
TGTGCCAGCAGCTTAATAGGGGATGAGCAGTTCTTC
CASSLIGDEQFF
>-|TRBV7-8|-|TRBJ2-3
TGTGCCAGCAGCCCAGGGAGAACTAGCACAGATACGCAGTATTTT
CASSPGRTSTDTQYF
>-|TRBV2|-|TRBJ2-6
TGTGCCAGCAGTGACAAGACCTCTGGGGCCAACGTCCTGACTTTC
CASSDKTSGANVLTF
>-|TRBV12-2|-|TRBJ1-5
TGTGCAAGTCGCTTAGCGGGACAGAGCAATCAGCCCCAGCATTTT
CASRLAGQSNQPQHF
>TRBD1|TRBV6-1|once|TRBJ1-1
TGTGCCAGCAGTGTAGGGACAGCCAACACTGAAGCTTTCTTT
CASSVGTANTEAFF
>TRBD2|TRBV6-5|-|TRBJ2-2
TGTGCCAGCCGGCGGGGGGTTGTCTTAGGGGAGCTGTTTTTT
CASRRGVVLGELFF
>-|TRBV5-6|-|TRBJ1-3
TGTGCCAGCAGCCCGGACAGCTCTGGAAACACCATATATTTT
CASSPDSSGNTIYF
>-|TRBV2|few|TRBJ2-1
TGTGCCAGCAGTGGGTATGATGCAAGGGCGAATGAGCAGTTCTTC
CASSGYDARANEQFF
>TRBD1|TRBV6-5|-|TRBJ1-2
TGTGCCAGCAGGATCGACAGGGAGGGTGGCTACACCTTC
CASRIDREGGYTF
>-|TRBV19|few|TRBJ2-2
TGTGCCAGTATGGGGGTGGGCAGCCCTCTCGGGGAGCTGTTTTTT
CASMGVGSPLGELFF
>-|TRBV25-1|-|TRBJ2-3
TGTGCCAGCAGTGACGCTCCGTCCACAGATACGCAGTATTTT
CASSDAPSTDTQYF
>TRBD2|TRBV15|-|TRBJ2-5
TGTGCCACCAGCAGAGATCTACTAGCGACAGAGACCCAGTACTTC
CATSRDLLATETQYF
>TRBD1|TRBV5-1|once|TRBJ1-6
TGCGCCAGCAGCCCACAGGGGTCAACCTATAATTCACCCCTCCACTTT
CASSPQGSTYNSPLHF
>-|TRBV30|-|TRBJ2-1
TGTGCCTGGAGTGTACAGAGAAATGAGCAGTTCTTC
CAWSVQRNEQFF
>-|TRBV6-1|-|TRBJ2-5
TGTGCCAGCAGTGAAGGGTCGGGGGGCGCGCAGACCCAGTACTTC
CASSEGSGGAQTQYF
>-|TRBV7-9|few|TRBJ2-1
TGTGCCAGCAGCTTAGCGGGGGGAGGTGAGCAGTTCTTC
CASSLAGGGEQFF
>-|TRBV19|-|TRBJ1-1
TGTGCCAGTAGTATACGGGGGCGGGACACTGAAGCTTTCTTT
CASSIRGRDTEAFF
>-|TRBV5-6|-|TRBJ2-4
TGTGCCAGCAGCTTGGGCGCCCAAGGAGGGGACATTCAGTACTTC
CASSLGAQGGDIQYF
>-|TRBV7-9|-|TRBJ1-1
TGTGCCAGCAGCTCCGGGGCCCCCACTGAAGCTTTCTTT
CASSSGAPTEAFF
>TRBD2|TRBV18|-|TRBJ2-7
TGTGCCAGCTCACCTGGGGCTAAAGCGGGAGCCTACGAGCAGTACTTC
CASSPGAKAGAYEQYF
>TRBD1|TRBV29-1|-|TRBJ1-1
TGCAGCGTTGCCAGGGGGCCCGAAGCTTTCTTT
CSVARGPEAFF
>TRBD1|TRBV28|-|TRBJ1-2
TGTGCCAGCAGTTTAATCTCAGGGGGCATCGATGGCTACACCTTC
CASSLISGGIDGYTF
>TRBD1|TRBV5-1|-|TRBJ1-5
TGCGCCAGCAGCTTAGGGACAGGGGAATATAGCAATCAGCCCCAGCATTTT
CASSLGTGEYSNQPQHF
>TRBD2|TRBV5-4|-|TRBJ2-3
TGTGCCAGCAGCGGCGGGGGGATCCGGGAGGTCACGCAGTATTTT
CASSGGGIREVTQYF
>TRBD1|TRBV5-6|-|TRBJ2-7
TGTGCCAGCAGCAGTTCCGGGACAGGGGGTTTCGAGCAGTACTTC
CASSSSGTGGFEQYF
>TRBD1|TRBV5-6|-|TRBJ2-2
TGTGCCAGCAGCCACTGGGACAGGGCCGGGGAGCTGTTTTTT
CASSHWDRAGELFF
>-|TRBV27|-|TRBJ2-3
TGTGCCAGCAGTCCCAGACGGGGTAGCATAGATACGCAGTATTTT
CASSPRRGSIDTQYF
>-|TRBV27|-|TRBJ1-5
TGTGCCACCACCCGGGACAAGGGAAGACTGGAGCCCCAGCATTTT
CATTRDKGRLEPQHF
>-|TRBV12-1|-|TRBJ2-7
TGTGCGGGGGGGCGGCTTAGCTCCTACGAGCAGTACTTC
CAGGRLSSYEQYF
>-|TRBV29-1|-|TRBJ2-2
TGCAGCGTCTACATGGGGGAGCTGTTTTTT
CSVYMGELFF
>-|TRBV7-2|once|TRBJ2-2
TGTGCCAGCAGCTATGGCGGGGTCACCGGGGAGCTGTTTTTT
CASSYGGVTGELFF
>TRBD1|TRBV28|-|TRBJ2-3
TGTGCCAGCAGTTTTCTACAGGGGGTAAAACGGTATTTT
CASSFLQGVKRYF
>TRBD1|TRBV29-1|-|TRBJ1-1
TGCAGAGGGGACAGGATGAACACTGAAGCTTTCTTT
CRGDRMNTEAFF
>TRBD2|TRBV29-1|-|TRBJ2-1
TGCAGCGTTGTGGGGGGGGGAGCCAGTACAATGAGGCAGTTCTTC
CSVVGGGASTMRQFF
>-|TRBV29-1|many|TRBJ1-2
TGCAGCGTTGTGGTGGACACCGCTAACTATGGCTACACCTTC
CSVVVDTANYGYTF
>TRBD2|TRBV9|few|TRBJ2-1
TGTGCCAGCAACTCCGGGACTAACGTCGTTAATGAGCAGTTCTTC
CASNSGTNVVNEQFF
>TRBD2|TRBV7-2|once|TRBJ2-1
TGTGCCAGCAGCTTGAGCCTAGCGGACTCCTACAATGAGCAGTTCTTC
CASSLSLADSYNEQFF
>TRBD1|TRBV7-3|-|TRBJ2-5
TGTGCCAGCAGCCCGGGACAGGGTTTGACCCAGTACTTC
CASSPGQGLTQYF
>TRBD1|TRBV27|few|TRBJ2-7
TGTGCCAGCAGTGGGGCAGGGGGCGGGGAGCAGTACTTC
CASSGAGGGEQYF
>-|TRBV5-6|-|TRBJ2-3
TGTGCCAGCAGCCCAGGGTCGACAGATACGCAGTATTTT
CASSPGSTDTQYF
>-|TRBV28|-|TRBJ2-7
TGTGCCAGCAGCACCCGCGATTGGACCTACGAGCAGTACTTC
CASSTRDWTYEQYF